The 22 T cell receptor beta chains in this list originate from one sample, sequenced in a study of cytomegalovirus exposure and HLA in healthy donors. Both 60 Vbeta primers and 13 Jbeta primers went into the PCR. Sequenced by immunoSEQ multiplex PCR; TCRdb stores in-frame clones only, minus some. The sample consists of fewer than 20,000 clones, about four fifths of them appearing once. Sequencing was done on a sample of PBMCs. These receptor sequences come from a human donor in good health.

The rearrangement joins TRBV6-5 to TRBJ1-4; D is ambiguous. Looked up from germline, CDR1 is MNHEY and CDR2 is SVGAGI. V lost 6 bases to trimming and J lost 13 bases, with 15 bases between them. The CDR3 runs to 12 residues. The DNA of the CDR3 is TGTGCCAGCAGCCCGGCGTCTGGAGGACTGTTTTTT. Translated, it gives CASSPASGGLFF.

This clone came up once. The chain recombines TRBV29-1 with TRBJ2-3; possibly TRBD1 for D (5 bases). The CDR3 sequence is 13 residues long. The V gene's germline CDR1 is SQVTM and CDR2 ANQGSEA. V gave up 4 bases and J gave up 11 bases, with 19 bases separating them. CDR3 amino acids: CSVVQSPPQGQYF. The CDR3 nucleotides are TGCAGCGTTGTACAAAGTCCGCCTCAGGGGCAGTATTTT.

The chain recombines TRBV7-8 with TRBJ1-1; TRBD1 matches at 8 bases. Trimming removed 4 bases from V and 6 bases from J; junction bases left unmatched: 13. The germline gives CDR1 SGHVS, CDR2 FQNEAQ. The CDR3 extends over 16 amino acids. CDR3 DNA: TGTGCCAGCAGCTCAGTCGGAGGGACAGGAGCCGCTGAAGCTTTCTTT. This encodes CASSSVGGTGAAEAFF.

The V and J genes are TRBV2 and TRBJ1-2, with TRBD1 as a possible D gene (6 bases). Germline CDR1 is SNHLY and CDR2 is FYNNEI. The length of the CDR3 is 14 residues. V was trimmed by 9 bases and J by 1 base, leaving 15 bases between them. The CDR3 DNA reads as TGTGCCAGTCACAGGGACATGAGTAACTATGGCTACACCTTC. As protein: CASHRDMSNYGYTF.

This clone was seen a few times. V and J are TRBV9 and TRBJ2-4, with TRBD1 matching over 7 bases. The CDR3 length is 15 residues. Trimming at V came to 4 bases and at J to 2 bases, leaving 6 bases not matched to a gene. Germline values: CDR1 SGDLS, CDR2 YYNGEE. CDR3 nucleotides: TGTGCCAGCAGCCCGCGACAGGGACCCAAAAACATTCAGTACTTC. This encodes CASSPRQGPKNIQYF.

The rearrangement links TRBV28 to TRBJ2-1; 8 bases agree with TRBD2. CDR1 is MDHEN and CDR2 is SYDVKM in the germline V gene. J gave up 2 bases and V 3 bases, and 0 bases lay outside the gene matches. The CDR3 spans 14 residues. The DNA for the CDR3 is TGTGCCAGCAGTTTTAGCGGGACCTACAATGAGCAGTTCTTC. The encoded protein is CASSFSGTYNEQFF.

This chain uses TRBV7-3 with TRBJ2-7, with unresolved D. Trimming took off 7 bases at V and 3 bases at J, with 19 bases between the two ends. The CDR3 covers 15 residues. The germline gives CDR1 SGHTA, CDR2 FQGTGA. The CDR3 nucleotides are TGTGCCAGCACCCTACCCGGCAACAGTTTCTACGAGCAGTACTTC. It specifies CASTLPGNSFYEQYF.

The CDR3 nucleotides read TGTGCCAGCAGTCGGACAGGGGTGGGCTACGAGCAGTACTTC. It specifies CASSRTGVGYEQYF. The V call is TRBV2, the J call TRBJ2-7; 9 bases line up with TRBD1. Germline V lookup: CDR1 SNHLY, CDR2 FYNNEI. V dropped 5 bases and J dropped 3; count of bases not matched to a gene: 5. The CDR3 runs to 14 residues. The variable domain in full, with the rest retrieved from reference TRBV2 and TRBJ2-7, is EPEVTQTPSHQVTQMGQEVILRCVPISNHLYFYWYRQILGQKVEFLVSFYNNEISEKSEIFDDQFSVERPDGSNFTLKIRSTKLEDSAMYFCASSRTGVGYEQYFGPGTRLTVT.

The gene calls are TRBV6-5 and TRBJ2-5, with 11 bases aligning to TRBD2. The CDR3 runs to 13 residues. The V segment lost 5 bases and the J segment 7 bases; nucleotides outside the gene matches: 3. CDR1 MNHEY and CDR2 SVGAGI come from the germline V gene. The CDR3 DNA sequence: TGTGCCAGCAGTGGCGGGACTAGCGGGACCCAGTACTTC. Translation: CASSGGTSGTQYF.

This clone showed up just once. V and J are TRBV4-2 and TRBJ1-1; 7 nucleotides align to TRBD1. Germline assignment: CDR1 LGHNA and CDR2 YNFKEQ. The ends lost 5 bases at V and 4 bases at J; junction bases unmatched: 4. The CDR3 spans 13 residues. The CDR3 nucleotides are TGTGCCAGCAGCTCTCGACAGGGCACTGAAGCTTTCTTT. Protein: CASSSRQGTEAFF.

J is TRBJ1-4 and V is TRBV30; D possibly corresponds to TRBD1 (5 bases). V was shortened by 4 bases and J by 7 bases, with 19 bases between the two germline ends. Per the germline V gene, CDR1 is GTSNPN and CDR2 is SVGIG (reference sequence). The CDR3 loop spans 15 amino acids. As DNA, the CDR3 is TGTGCCTGGAACACCGGAGGGACCGGCGGTGAAAAACTGTTTTTT. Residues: CAWNTGGTGGEKLFF.

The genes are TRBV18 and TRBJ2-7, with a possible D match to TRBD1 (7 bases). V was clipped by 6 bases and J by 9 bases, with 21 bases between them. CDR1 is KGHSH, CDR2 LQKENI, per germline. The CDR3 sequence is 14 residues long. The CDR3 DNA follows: TGTGCCAGCTCCCGGGACAGTCTACCGGAGGGGCAGTACTTC. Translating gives CASSRDSLPEGQYF.

CDR3 sequence reads: CASSQPTSGRTHEQYF. The CDR3 DNA is TGCGCCAGCAGCCAACCCACTAGCGGGAGGACCCACGAGCAGTACTTC. This chain connects TRBV4-1 to TRBJ2-7, with 12 bases identical to TRBD2. V lost 2 bases, J lost 5 bases, and 7 bases stayed unmatched. This CDR3 has 16 residues. CDR1 is MGHRA and CDR2 is YSYEKL in the germline V gene.

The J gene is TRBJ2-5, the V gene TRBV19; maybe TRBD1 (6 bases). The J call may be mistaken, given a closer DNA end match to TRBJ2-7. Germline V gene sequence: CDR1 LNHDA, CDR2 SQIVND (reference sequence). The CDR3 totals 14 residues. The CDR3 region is CASSPQGTFYEQYF. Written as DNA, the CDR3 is TGTGCCAGTAGTCCACAAGGGACATTCTACGAGCAGTACTTC.

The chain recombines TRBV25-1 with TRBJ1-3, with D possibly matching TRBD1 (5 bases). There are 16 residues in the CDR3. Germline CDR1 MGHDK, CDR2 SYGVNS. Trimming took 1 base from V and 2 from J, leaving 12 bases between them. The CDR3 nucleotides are TGTGCCAGCAGTGAATCGGTGTCAGGGCCTGGAAACACCATATATTTT. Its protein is CASSESVSGPGNTIYF.

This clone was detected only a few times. The CDR3 loop reads CASKDRGTTIYF. In DNA form, the CDR3 reads TGTGCCAGCAAGGACAGGGGTACCACCATATATTTT. This chain connects TRBV6-1 to TRBJ1-3; 9 bases are a match to TRBD1. J was trimmed by 9 bases and V by 7 bases; bases with no gene match: 4. The germline V gene encodes CDR1 MNHNS and CDR2 SASEGT. The CDR3 runs 12 residues.

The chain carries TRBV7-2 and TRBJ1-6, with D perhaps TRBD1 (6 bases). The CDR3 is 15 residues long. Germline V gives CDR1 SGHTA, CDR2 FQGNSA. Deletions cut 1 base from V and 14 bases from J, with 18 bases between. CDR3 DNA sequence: TGTGCCAGCAGCTTAGAACTCAGGGGCGGTTTATCCCTCCACTTT. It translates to CASSLELRGGLSLHF.

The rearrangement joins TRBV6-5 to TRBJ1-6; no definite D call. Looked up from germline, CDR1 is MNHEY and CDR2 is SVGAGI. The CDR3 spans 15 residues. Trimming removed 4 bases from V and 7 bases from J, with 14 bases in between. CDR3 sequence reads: CASSSAQPPNSPLHF. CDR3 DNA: TGTGCCAGCAGTTCCGCACAGCCACCCAATTCACCCCTCCACTTT.

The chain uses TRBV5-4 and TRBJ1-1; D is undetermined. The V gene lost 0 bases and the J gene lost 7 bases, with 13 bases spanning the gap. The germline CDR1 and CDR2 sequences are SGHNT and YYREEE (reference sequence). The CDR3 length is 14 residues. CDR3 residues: CASSLGQTNLEAFF. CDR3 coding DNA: TGTGCCAGCAGCTTGGGCCAGACTAACCTTGAAGCTTTCTTT.

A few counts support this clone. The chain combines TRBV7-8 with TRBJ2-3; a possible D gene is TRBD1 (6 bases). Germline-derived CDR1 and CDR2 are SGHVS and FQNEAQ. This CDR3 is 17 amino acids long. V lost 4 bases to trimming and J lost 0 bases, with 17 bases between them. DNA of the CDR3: TGTGCCAGCAGCTACCGGGACACAGAAATTAGCACAGATACGCAGTATTTT. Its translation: CASSYRDTEISTDTQYF.

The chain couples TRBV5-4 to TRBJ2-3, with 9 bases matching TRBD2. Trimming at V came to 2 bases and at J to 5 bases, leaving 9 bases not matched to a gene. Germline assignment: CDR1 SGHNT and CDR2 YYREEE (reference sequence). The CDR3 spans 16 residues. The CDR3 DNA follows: TGTGCCAGCAGCTTCAGCGGCGGGGGGGTGGGAGATACGCAGTATTTT. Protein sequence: CASSFSGGGVGDTQYF.

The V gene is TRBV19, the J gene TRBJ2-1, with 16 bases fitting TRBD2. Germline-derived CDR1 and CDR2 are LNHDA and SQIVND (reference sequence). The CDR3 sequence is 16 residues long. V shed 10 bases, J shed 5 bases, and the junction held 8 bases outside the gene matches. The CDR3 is CATHPGLAGGHNEQFF. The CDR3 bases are TGTGCCACCCACCCGGGACTAGCGGGAGGGCACAATGAGCAGTTCTTC.